The 26 T cell receptor beta chains in this list originate from one sample, sequenced in a study of blood T cell repertoires in COVID-19. The repertoire was sequenced with immunoSEQ multiplex PCR; TCRdb's copy has only in-frame clones and lacks some. The sample has hundreds of thousands of clones, around 85% seen once. The source material was peripheral blood. These receptors came from a woman aged 25 to 39 who had recovered from COVID-19.

V is TRBV2 and J is TRBJ1-4; 7 bases match TRBD1. Trimming took 9 bases from V and 7 from J; bases not matched to a gene: 8. The CDR3 is 13 amino acids. Germline CDR1 and CDR2: SNHLY and FYNNEI. CDR3 in DNA: TGTGCCAGAGGAGGACAGGATGGTGAAAAACTGTTTTTT. This translates into CARGGQDGEKLFF. The whole variable domain, remainder taken from reference TRBV2 and TRBJ1-4, is EPEVTQTPSHQVTQMGQEVILRCVPISNHLYFYWYRQILGQKVEFLVSFYNNEISEKSEIFDDQFSVERPDGSNFTLKIRSTKLEDSAMYFCARGGQDGEKLFFGSGTQLSVL.

V usage is TRBV9 and J usage is TRBJ1-6, with 7 bases lining up with TRBD1. The length of the CDR3 is 15 residues. Looked up from germline, CDR1 is SGDLS and CDR2 is YYNGEE. V gave up 2 bases and J gave up 7 bases; unmatched junction bases: 6. CDR3 sequence reads: CASSVEGAGNSPLHF. In nucleotides, the CDR3 is TGTGCCAGCAGCGTTGAGGGGGCTGGGAATTCACCCCTCCACTTT.

The CDR3 DNA reads TGTGCCAGCAGTTTATCCCCCAGGGGAGACTACGAGCAGTACTTC. Protein product: CASSLSPRGDYEQYF. The chain combines TRBV27 with TRBJ2-7, with D possibly TRBD1 on 6 matching bases. The CDR3 is 15 amino acids. Trimming shortened V by 0 bases and J by 3 bases, and 12 bases separated the two germline ends. Germline V gene lookup returns CDR1 MNHEY and CDR2 SMNVEV (reference sequence).

V and J are TRBV27 and TRBJ1-1; D is undetermined. The CDR3 is made up of 14 amino acids. Looked up from germline, CDR1 is MNHEY and CDR2 is SMNVEV (reference sequence). V dropped 1 base and J dropped 3 bases, with 9 bases sitting between them. The CDR3, as DNA: TGTGCCAGCAGTTTATACCGAGGGTACACTGAAGCTTTCTTT. Translated, it gives CASSLYRGYTEAFF.

The chain carries TRBV4-3 and TRBJ2-1; TRBD2 aligns across 7 bases. From germline, CDR1 is LGHNA and CDR2 YSLEER. V lost 2 bases, J lost 8 bases, and 9 bases stayed unmatched. The CDR3 extends over 15 amino acids. CDR3 coding DNA: TGCGCCAGCAGCCAACCGGGACTGGGAGGGGATGAGCAGTTCTTC. It specifies CASSQPGLGGDEQFF.

The J gene is TRBJ2-2, the V gene TRBV7-9; perhaps TRBD2 as D (6 bases). The CDR3 extends over 16 amino acids. Trimming left V 5 bases short and J 4 bases short, with 17 bases between. CDR1 and CDR2 (germline): SEHNR, FQNEAQ (reference sequence). In DNA, the CDR3 is TGTGCCAGCAGCGGCCTGAGGGTGGAGGGCACCGGGGAGCTGTTTTTT. This encodes CASSGLRVEGTGELFF.

This chain joins TRBV2 and TRBJ2-1, with 7 bases identical to TRBD2. This CDR3 is built from 15 residues. V lost 4 bases to trimming and J lost 0 bases; unmatched junction nucleotides: 3. Germline V CDR1 and CDR2: SNHLY, FYNNEI. The CDR3 DNA reads as TGTGCCAGCAGTGCGTCGGGGGGCTCCTACAATGAGCAGTTCTTC. The encoded protein is CASSASGGSYNEQFF.

The genes are TRBV11-2 and TRBJ1-2; 9 positions match TRBD1. The CDR3 runs 16 residues. The junction had 11 bases not matched to a gene; V was cut back by 5 bases and J by 4 bases. Germline-derived CDR1 and CDR2 are SGHAT and FQNNGV. CDR3 amino acids: CASSGDRGEESYGYTF. The CDR3 region has the DNA TGTGCCAGCAGCGGCGACAGGGGGGAAGAGAGCTATGGCTACACCTTC.

A few counts support this clone. This chain joins TRBV3-1 (or the pseudogene TRBV3-2) and TRBJ2-5; 16 bases are a match to TRBD2. Germline values: CDR1 LGHDT, CDR2 YNNKEL (reference sequence). Trimming removed 4 bases from V and 1 base from J; junction bases left unmatched: 6. The CDR3 extends over 18 amino acids. DNA for the CDR3: TGTGCCAGCAGCCTGGGACTAGCGGGGGGGCCTCTCCAAGAGACCCAGTACTTC. Protein: CASSLGLAGGPLQETQYF.

This chain connects TRBV19 to TRBJ2-1; D not resolved. This CDR3 is built from 15 residues. In germline, CDR1 is LNHDA, CDR2 SQIVND (reference sequence). The ends were cut back, 3 bases at V and 7 bases at J, with 16 bases in the middle. The CDR3 DNA sequence: TGTGCCAGTAGTATGGGTCTCGGGTGGCGGAATGAGCAGTTCTTC. Its protein product is CASSMGLGWRNEQFF.

This clone showed up just once. V usage is TRBV4-2 and J usage is TRBJ1-6; 8 nucleotides align to TRBD1. The V segment lost 3 bases and the J segment 8 bases; nucleotides outside the gene matches: 12. CDR3 length: 17 residues. From germline, CDR1 is LGHNA and CDR2 YNFKEQ. The CDR3 nucleotides are TGTGCCAGCAGCCACTATATCGTAGGACAGGGCGATTCACCCCTCCACTTT. Protein: CASSHYIVGQGDSPLHF.

This clone was observed at least ten times. The gene calls are TRBV4-1 and TRBJ2-5, with 8 nucleotides matching TRBD1. Germline CDR1 MGHRA, CDR2 YSYEKL. CDR3 length equals 14 residues. V shed 3 bases and J 9 bases; nucleotides not matched to a gene: 9. The CDR3 DNA reads TGCGCCAGCAGCCACCCCGGACAGGGAAGGGCCCAGTACTTC. This codes for CASSHPGQGRAQYF.

This clone occurred once. This chain connects TRBV4-2 to TRBJ2-1, with 7 positions matching TRBD1. The V gene's germline CDR1 is LGHNA and CDR2 YNFKEQ. V trimming: 2 bases; J trimming: 7 bases; junction bases outside the gene matches: 11. The CDR3 is 16 residues long. CDR3 DNA: TGTGCCAGCAGCCAACACATGACAGGGAGAATTAATGAGCAGTTCTTC. This codes for CASSQHMTGRINEQFF.

The rearrangement uses TRBV6-4 and TRBJ1-2; 7 bases align to TRBD1. CDR3 length equals 13 residues. The germline V gene has CDR1 MRHNA and CDR2 SNTAGT. J gave up 8 bases and V 2 bases, and 5 bases lay outside the gene matches. CDR3 sequence reads: CASSDITGEGYTF. CDR3 DNA sequence: TGTGCCAGCAGTGACATAACAGGGGAAGGCTACACCTTC.

The V gene is TRBV7-3, the J gene TRBJ2-3, with D possibly TRBD2 on 5 matching bases. V lost 8 bases, J lost 0 bases, and 12 bases lay in between. Germline CDR1 is SGHTA and CDR2 is FQGTGA. This CDR3 spans 14 amino acids. The CDR3 protein is CASGTGGSTDTQYF. The CDR3 region has the DNA TGTGCCAGCGGTACGGGCGGGAGCACAGATACGCAGTATTTT.

This clone was seen just once. The chain is built from TRBV5-1 and TRBJ2-7, with D possibly TRBD2 on 6 matching bases. The CDR3 loop spans 14 amino acids. V was cut by 0 bases and J by 1 base, with 8 bases left in between. From germline, CDR1 is SGHRS and CDR2 YFSETQ. The CDR3 nucleotides are TGCGCCAGCAGCTTGGTTGCGGGGTCCTACGAGCAGTACTTC. Its protein is CASSLVAGSYEQYF.

The chain is built from TRBV18 and TRBJ2-7; D remains ambiguous. Germline CDR1 is KGHSH and CDR2 is LQKENI. The CDR3 loop spans 13 amino acids. Trimming left V 3 bases short and J 1 base short, with 7 bases between. CDR3 amino acids: CASSPVASYEQYF. CDR3 in DNA: TGTGCCAGCTCACCGGTAGCATCCTACGAGCAGTACTTC.

In its sample, this clone was seen a few times. This chain uses TRBV5-8 with TRBJ2-5; TRBD2 aligns across 14 bases. V dropped 4 bases and J dropped 4; count of bases not matched to a gene: 3. The CDR3 is 15 amino acids. Per germline, CDR1 SGHTS and CDR2 YDEGEE. CDR3 nucleotides: TGTGCCAGCAGCCCAGGACTAGCGGGAGGAGAGACCCAGTACTTC. This codes for CASSPGLAGGETQYF.

The chain employs TRBV5-1 and TRBJ1-2, with a weak D call TRBD1 (6 bases). Trimming pared 2 bases from V and 0 bases from J, leaving 8 bases between. This CDR3 is built from 14 residues. Germline V gene lookup returns CDR1 SGHRS and CDR2 YFSETQ. The CDR3 sequence: CASSLQGANYGYTF. CDR3 sequence (DNA): TGCGCCAGCAGCTTACAGGGTGCTAACTATGGCTACACCTTC.

J is TRBJ2-1 and V is TRBV28, with 12 bases matching TRBD1. The germline CDR1 and CDR2 sequences are MDHEN and SYDVKM. The CDR3 is 12 amino acids. V was clipped by 3 bases and J by 16 bases; unmatched bases: 4. CDR3 sequence (DNA): TGTGCCAGCAGTTTCCCGGGACAGGGGGCTTTCTTC. Translating gives CASSFPGQGAFF.

To note about this clone: Other DNA sequences in this sample translate to the same CDR3. The chain uses TRBV7-3 and TRBJ2-1, with D unresolved. Germline assignment: CDR1 SGHTA and CDR2 FQGTGA. This CDR3 has 13 residues. Trimming stripped 5 bases from V and 5 bases from J, with 10 bases between. In DNA, the CDR3 is TGTGCCAGCAGCCTAGTTACCGACAATGAGCAGTTCTTC. As protein: CASSLVTDNEQFF.

This clone has more than one count but fewer than ten. Distinct nucleotide sequences in the sample also encode this CDR3. This chain links TRBV6-5 with TRBJ2-3; D is ambiguous. The CDR3 covers 12 residues. Germline V gene sequence: CDR1 MNHEY, CDR2 SVGAGI. The V gene lost 8 bases and the J gene lost 1 base, with 7 bases spanning the gap. CDR3 in DNA: TGTGCCAGCTCCCAGGGCACAGATACGCAGTATTTT. It codes for CASSQGTDTQYF.

The V and J genes are TRBV30 and TRBJ2-1, with TRBD2 matching 10 bases. Germline CDR1 is GTSNPN and CDR2 is SVGIG (reference sequence). CDR3 size: 16 residues. With 0 bases clipped from V and 9 bases from J, the junction kept 11 bases outside the gene matches. CDR3 DNA: TGTGCCTGGAGTGTAGCCCCAGCGGGGGGGCATAGTGAGCAGTTCTTC. This translates into CAWSVAPAGGHSEQFF.

The chain has TRBV6-2 or TRBV6-3 and TRBJ2-3; TRBD2 agrees at 8 bases. This CDR3 contains 18 residues. V gave up 0 bases and J gave up 1 base; unmatched junction bases: 9. Per the germline V gene, CDR1 is MNHEY and CDR2 is SVGEGT. The CDR3 nucleotides read TGTGCCAGCAGTTACTCAAGGCTCGGGAGGGCCCGCACAGATACGCAGTATTTT. It codes for CASSYSRLGRARTDTQYF.

J is TRBJ2-7 and V is TRBV5-1; 10 bases map to TRBD1. J lost 5 bases, V lost 0 bases, and 2 bases had no gene match. Germline V gene sequence: CDR1 SGHRS, CDR2 YFSETQ. The CDR3 covers 14 residues. The CDR3 spells CASSLGGTGDEQYF. CDR3 coding DNA: TGCGCCAGCAGCTTGGGGGGGACAGGGGACGAGCAGTACTTC.

The chain links TRBV5-4 to TRBJ2-6; 8 nucleotides align to TRBD2. The junction had 2 bases not matched to a gene; V was cut back by 4 bases and J by 2 bases. Germline CDR1 reads SGHNT; CDR2 reads YYREEE (reference sequence). The CDR3 sequence is 15 residues long. As DNA, the CDR3 is TGTGCCAGCAGCCGCGGGGGGCCTGGGGCCAACGTCCTGACTTTC. Encoded protein: CASSRGGPGANVLTF.